Listed here are 32 T cell receptor beta chains from one sample, sequenced in a study of blood T cells in healthy people across ages. The second PCR ran roughly 7 to 12 cycles with a sample-barcoded 5' primer and J-beta primers. TCRdb re-derived calls from the 5' RACE reads in MiXCR, one entry per CDR3 protein. The table lists roughly 1.7 million distinct CDR3 sequences, almost 35% of them singletons, with around 10% in the top ten. Sequenced input: blood. These receptors all stem from a woman in her twenties or thirties in good health.

Concerning this clonotype: This CDR3 fails to terminate in the conserved phenylalanine or tryptophan, so it likely reflects a read error. The genes are TRBV7-8 and TRBJ1-5; no clear D. The V gene lost 5 bases and the J gene lost 1 base, with 12 bases spanning the gap. Germline V gene lookup returns CDR1 SGHVS and CDR2 FQNEAQ. The CDR3 has 15 residues. The CDR3 nucleotides are TGTGCCAGCAGCCCTAGGAGAGGGAGCAATCAGCCCCAGCATTGT. Translating gives CASSPRRGSNQPQHC.

The chain couples TRBV3-1 to TRBJ2-2; TRBD1 agrees at 7 bases. The junction had 7 bases not matched to a gene; V was cut back by 4 bases and J by 5 bases. CDR1 and CDR2 from the germline V gene are LGHDT and YNNKEL (reference sequence). The CDR3 length is 15 residues. Here the CDR3 DNA reads TGTGCCAGCAGCCGCGACAGGGACGGAACCGGGGAGCTGTTTTTT. Translation gives CASSRDRDGTGELFF.

The J gene is TRBJ2-5, the V gene TRBV11-2; 14 nucleotides match TRBD2. Germline V gene lookup returns CDR1 SGHAT and CDR2 FQNNGV. This CDR3 contains 18 residues. Germline trimming cut 1 base from V and 4 bases from J; bases unmatched to any gene: 8. CDR3 amino acids: CASSLGTGTSGRGETQYF. CDR3 bases: TGTGCCAGCAGCTTAGGGACCGGGACTAGCGGGAGAGGAGAGACCCAGTACTTC.

This rearrangement joins TRBV6-1 to TRBJ2-7; D may match TRBD1 or TRBD2 (5 bases each). Trimming stripped 0 bases from V and 3 bases from J, with 21 bases between. The CDR3 covers 18 residues. Germline assignment: CDR1 MNHNS and CDR2 SASEGT. This CDR3 is CASSEADTMAEGIYEQYF. The CDR3 coding sequence is TGTGCCAGCAGTGAAGCGGACACCATGGCAGAGGGGATCTACGAGCAGTACTTC.

J is TRBJ2-7 and V is TRBV5-1, with D possibly matching TRBD2 (6 bases). V was cut by 6 bases and J by 1 base, with 14 bases left in between. This CDR3 region has 14 residues. CDR1 and CDR2 (germline): SGHRS, YFSETQ. CDR3 sequence: CASNRDLESYEQYF. The CDR3 bases are TGCGCCAGCAACCGGGACTTGGAATCCTACGAGCAGTACTTC.

The table lists this clonotype with many counts. The rearrangement uses TRBV20-1 and TRBJ2-5; 10 nucleotides match TRBD2. CDR3 length: 16 residues. V gave up 6 bases and J gave up 5 bases; unmatched junction bases: 15. Germline V CDR1 and CDR2: DFQATT, SNEGSKA (reference sequence). CDR3 amino acids: CSAIMGVAGGWETQYF. The CDR3 nucleotides are TGCAGTGCCATAATGGGGGTAGCGGGAGGATGGGAGACCCAGTACTTC.

The rearrangement links TRBV25-1 to TRBJ2-1; D remains unclear. This CDR3 region has 14 residues. Trimming pared 1 base from V and 6 bases from J, leaving 10 bases between. Germline V gives CDR1 MGHDK, CDR2 SYGVNS. CDR3 DNA: TGTGCCAGCAGTGAATCCGGTGGATCCAATGAGCAGTTCTTC. Translating it yields CASSESGGSNEQFF.

This clonotype was seen only a few times. The chain combines TRBV5-1 with TRBJ2-3, with D perhaps being TRBD1 or TRBD2 (5 bases each). V gave up 4 bases and J gave up 4 bases, with 25 bases separating them. The CDR3 loop spans 18 amino acids. Germline values: CDR1 SGHRS, CDR2 YFSETQ. The CDR3 sequence is CASSPGQFPGSGADTQYF. As DNA, the CDR3 is TGCGCCAGCAGCCCGGGGCAATTTCCCGGGTCCGGCGCAGATACGCAGTATTTT.

The rearrangement joins TRBV21-1 to TRBJ2-5; the tabulated D call, TRBD2, remains unverified against the DNA. TRBV21-1 represents a pseudogene. The CDR3 length is 21 residues. The CDR3 nucleotides read TGTGCCAGCAGCAAGAGACTAGCGGGTCCACTTTACCTTAGGCCATTAGAGACCCAGTACTTC. Its translation is CASSKRLAGPLYLRPLETQYF.

To note about this clonotype: This clone may be a read error of a much larger clone one base away. J is TRBJ2-7 and V is TRBV29-1, with D perhaps matching TRBD2 (6 bases). This CDR3 contains 13 residues. The V and J ends lost 4 bases and 1 base respectively, with 11 bases between them. Looked up from germline, CDR1 is SQVTM and CDR2 is ANQGSEA. CDR3 in amino acids: CSVVRGSSYEQYF. The CDR3 region has the DNA TGCAGCGTTGTTCGGGGGTCTTCCTACGAGCAGTACTTC.

This clonotype showed up many times. The chain couples TRBV20-1 to TRBJ2-5; the D is unclear. The ends were cut back, 1 base at V and 5 bases at J, with 8 bases in the middle. From germline, CDR1 is DFQATT and CDR2 SNEGSKA (reference sequence). This CDR3 region has 12 residues. The DNA for the CDR3 is TGCAGTGCTAGAGGCCTCCGGGAGACCCAGTACTTC. It encodes CSARGLRETQYF.

A note on this clonotype: An end of the junction does not agree with germline; a read error may underlie this. The genes are TRBV12-3 or TRBV12-4 and TRBJ2-7; possibly TRBD2 for D (5 bases). The CDR3 spans 14 residues. CDR3 protein: CASSPSGSSYGQYF. CDR3 coding DNA: TGTGCCAGCAGCCCGTCGGGGAGCTCCTACGGGCAGTACTTC.

The chain recombines TRBV4-1 with TRBJ1-4; D might be TRBD1 (5 bases). Trimming left V 1 base short and J 5 bases short, with 11 bases between. There are 15 residues in the CDR3. CDR1 is MGHRA, CDR2 YSYEKL, per germline. CDR3 bases: TGCGCCAGCAGCCAAGTGGGGGTAGCGAATGAAAAACTGTTTTTT. Encoded protein: CASSQVGVANEKLFF.

This chain links TRBV7-3 with TRBJ2-1; 9 bases line up with TRBD2. Unmatched junction bases numbered 2, after V lost 2 bases and J lost 9 bases. Looked up from germline, CDR1 is SGHTA and CDR2 is FQGTGA. The CDR3 has 13 amino acids. For the CDR3, the DNA is TGTGCCAGCAGCTTAGCTAGCGGGACTGAGCAGTTCTTC. Its translation is CASSLASGTEQFF.

This chain joins TRBV13 and TRBJ2-1; tentatively, D is TRBD2 (6 bases). Germline assignment: CDR1 PRHDT and CDR2 FYEKMQ (reference sequence). The CDR3 spans 16 residues. The V gene lost 5 bases and the J gene lost 0 bases, with 14 bases spanning the gap. In DNA form, the CDR3 reads TGTGCCAGCAGCGGCCCCCAGGGACTCTCCTACAATGAGCAGTTCTTC. This gives the protein CASSGPQGLSYNEQFF.

The gene calls are TRBV20-1 and TRBJ2-5, with 12 positions matching TRBD2. Germline-derived CDR1 and CDR2 are DFQATT and SNEGSKA (reference sequence). The CDR3 contains 14 residues. J was trimmed by 4 bases and V by 5 bases; bases with no gene match: 5. The CDR3 region has the DNA TGCAGTGCTTCTAGCGGGAGGGCCTTAGAGACCCAGTACTTC. This translates into CSASSGRALETQYF.

Of note for this clonotype: A read error may account for a junction end that differs from germline. The V call is TRBV18, the J call TRBJ2-3, with 8 bases lining up with TRBD2. CDR1 and CDR2 from the germline V gene are KGHSH and LQKENI. The CDR3 sequence is 15 residues long. CDR3 region: CASSRKAGATDRQYF. DNA of the CDR3: TGTGCCAGCTCAAGGAAAGCGGGAGCAACAGATAGGCAGTATTTT.

The chain links TRBV19 to TRBJ2-5; 12 bases line up with TRBD1. The tail of the sequence fits TRBJ2-7 better, so the J call may be wrong. The CDR3 contains 16 residues. The germline V gene has CDR1 LNHDA and CDR2 SQIVND (reference sequence). CDR3 sequence: CASSPGTGGSLYEQYF. For the CDR3, the DNA is TGTGCCAGTAGTCCAGGGACAGGGGGCTCCCTCTACGAGCAGTACTTC.

This clonotype was detected a few times. V and J are TRBV28 and TRBJ2-7; maybe TRBD2 (7 bases). Germline V lookup: CDR1 MDHEN, CDR2 SYDVKM. This CDR3 is built from 15 residues. V was shortened by 11 bases and J by 3 bases, with 23 bases between the two germline ends. The CDR3 reads CASGGGSDTGYEQYF. In DNA, the CDR3 is TGTGCCTCGGGGGGCGGGAGCGATACTGGCTACGAGCAGTACTTC. Supplemented by reference TRBV28 and TRBJ2-7, the full variable domain reads DVKVTQSSRYLVKRTGEKVFLECVQDMDHENMFWYRQDPGLGLRLIYFSYDVKMKEKGDIPEGYSVSREKKERFSLILESASTNQTSMYLCASGGGSDTGYEQYFGPGTRLTVT.

This clonotype has at least ten counts. The rearrangement joins TRBV29-1 to TRBJ2-7, with a possible D match to TRBD1 (6 bases). Germline loops: CDR1 SQVTM, CDR2 ANQGSEA. CDR3 length: 13 residues. The V end was cut by 4 bases, the J end by 3 bases, with 13 bases between. DNA for the CDR3: TGCAGCGTTGTTCTGGACAGTGGCTACGAGCAGTACTTC. Protein sequence: CSVVLDSGYEQYF.

The chain combines TRBV20-1 with TRBJ2-5; TRBD2 might be the D (5 bases). Looked up from germline, CDR1 is DFQATT and CDR2 is SNEGSKA (reference sequence). CDR3 length: 14 residues. The V end was cut by 0 bases, the J end by 1 base, with 9 bases between. CDR3 coding DNA: TGCAGTGCTAGAGATATGAGGGTCCAAGAGACCCAGTACTTC. Its protein product is CSARDMRVQETQYF.

This clonotype showed up just a few times. The V call is TRBV28, the J call TRBJ1-2, with D perhaps TRBD1 (5 bases). The CDR3 length is 13 residues. The germline CDR1 and CDR2 sequences are MDHEN and SYDVKM. Trimming shortened V by 6 bases and J by 4 bases, and 12 bases separated the two germline ends. In DNA form, the CDR3 reads TGTGCCAGCAGAACCGGGACCACCTATGGCTACACCTTC. Translating gives CASRTGTTYGYTF.

This clonotype was counted ten times or more. The J gene is TRBJ2-3, the V gene TRBV28, with 8 bases matching TRBD1. V trimming: 2 bases; J trimming: 4 bases; junction bases outside the gene matches: 5. Germline values: CDR1 MDHEN, CDR2 SYDVKM. The CDR3 loop spans 15 amino acids. The chain's CDR3 is CASSLQDREADTQYF. CDR3 bases: TGTGCCAGCAGTTTACAGGACAGGGAAGCAGATACGCAGTATTTT.

The gene calls are TRBV20-1 and TRBJ2-1; perhaps TRBD1 as D (6 bases). There are 14 residues in the CDR3. Germline values: CDR1 DFQATT, CDR2 SNEGSKA (reference sequence). Trimming pared 1 base from V and 4 bases from J, leaving 11 bases between. The CDR3, as DNA: TGCAGTGCTAGAGCTATACAGGGATACAATGAGCAGTTCTTC. Its protein product is CSARAIQGYNEQFF.

The chain uses TRBV24-1 and TRBJ1-2, with TRBD1 matching over 9 bases. V dropped 5 bases and J dropped 5; count of bases not matched to a gene: 2. CDR3 length equals 13 residues. Germline V CDR1 and CDR2: KGHDR, SFDVKD. The CDR3 sequence is CATSAGTGYGYTF. The CDR3, as DNA: TGTGCCACCAGTGCCGGGACAGGGTATGGCTACACCTTC.

The rearrangement uses TRBV3-1 and TRBJ2-7, with 13 bases matching TRBD2. J gave up 7 bases and V 1 base, and 7 bases lay outside the gene matches. Germline values: CDR1 LGHDT, CDR2 YNNKEL (reference sequence). The CDR3 spans 16 residues. The CDR3 nucleotides read TGTGCCAGCAGCCAAGGGACTAGCGGGAGACTGGGGGAGCAGTACTTC. This translates into CASSQGTSGRLGEQYF.

The chain carries TRBV9 and TRBJ1-4; TRBD1 is a possible D gene (5 bases). CDR1 and CDR2 (germline): SGDLS, YYNGEE. The germline V and J ends were trimmed by 4 bases and 7 bases, with 11 bases remaining between them. The CDR3 spans 13 residues. The CDR3 loop reads CASSPGNGEKLFF. DNA of the CDR3: TGTGCCAGCAGCCCAGGGAATGGTGAAAAACTGTTTTTT. The full variable domain, completed using reference TRBV9 and TRBJ1-4, is DSGVTQTPKHLITATGQRVTLRCSPRSGDLSVYWYQQSLDQGLQFLIQYYNGEERAKGNILERFSAQQFPDLHSELNLSSLELGDSALYFCASSPGNGEKLFFGSGTQLSVL.

Turning to this clonotype: Given a much more abundant clone one base away, this may be a read error. The rearrangement links TRBV7-9 to TRBJ2-1, with 11 bases fitting TRBD1. Germline V gene sequence: CDR1 SEHNR, CDR2 FQNEAQ (reference sequence). This CDR3 spans 15 amino acids. V gave up 3 bases and J gave up 7 bases; unmatched junction bases: 5. CDR3 sequence: CASSLDRGLRNEQFF. CDR3 nucleotide sequence: TGTGCCAGCAGCTTGGACAGGGGGCTAAGGAATGAGCAGTTCTTC.

This clonotype was seen a handful of times. The chain combines TRBV24-1 with TRBJ2-1; 8 bases align to TRBD2. CDR3 length equals 16 residues. Trimming removed 6 bases from V and 2 bases from J; junction bases left unmatched: 8. Germline CDR1 and CDR2: KGHDR and SFDVKD. The CDR3 coding sequence is TGTGCCACCAGTCCGGGGGGGCCTTTTCCCTACAATGAGCAGTTCTTC. Translated, it gives CATSPGGPFPYNEQFF.

The chain has TRBV3-1 and TRBJ2-1; TRBD2 aligns across 10 bases. The CDR3 is 17 amino acids. Trimming cost V 0 bases and J 6 bases; bases outside gene matches: 8. The germline CDR1 and CDR2 sequences are LGHDT and YNNKEL (reference sequence). In nucleotides, the CDR3 is TGTGCCAGCAGCCAAGAGAGGGTAGCGGGAGGATGCAATGAGCAGTTCTTC. This sequence encodes CASSQERVAGGCNEQFF.

This clonotype came up a few times. This chain connects TRBV6-1 to TRBJ2-3, with 11 bases fitting TRBD1. Germline assignment: CDR1 MNHNS and CDR2 SASEGT. Unmatched junction bases numbered 6, after V lost 8 bases and J lost 8 bases. The CDR3 spans 13 residues. CDR3 amino acids: CASSGTGGGTQYF. The CDR3, as DNA: TGTGCCAGCTCCGGGACAGGGGGTGGTACGCAGTATTTT.

The rearrangement links TRBV20-1 to TRBJ2-1, with TRBD2 matching over 10 bases. Germline V lookup: CDR1 DFQATT, CDR2 SNEGSKA (reference sequence). The CDR3 loop spans 15 amino acids. V shed 0 bases and J 5 bases; nucleotides not matched to a gene: 4. CDR3 sequence reads: CSARDSGGMDNEQFF. For the CDR3, the DNA is TGCAGTGCTAGAGATAGCGGGGGGATGGACAATGAGCAGTTCTTC.